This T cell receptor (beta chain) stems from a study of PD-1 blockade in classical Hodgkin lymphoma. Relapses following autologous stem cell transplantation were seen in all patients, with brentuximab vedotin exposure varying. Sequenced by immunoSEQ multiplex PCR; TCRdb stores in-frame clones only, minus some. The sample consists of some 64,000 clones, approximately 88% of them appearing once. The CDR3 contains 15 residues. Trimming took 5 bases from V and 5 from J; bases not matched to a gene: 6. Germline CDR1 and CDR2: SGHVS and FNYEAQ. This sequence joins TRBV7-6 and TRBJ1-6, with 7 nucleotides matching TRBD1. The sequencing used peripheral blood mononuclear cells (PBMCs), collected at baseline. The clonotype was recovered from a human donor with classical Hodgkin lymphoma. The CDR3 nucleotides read TGTGCCAGCAGCCCCCGGACAGGAGATAATTCACCCCTCCACTTT. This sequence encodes CASSPRTGDNSPLHF.